The rows below give T cell receptor beta chains drawn from one sample of a study of cytomegalovirus exposure and HLA in healthy donors. The assay was immunoSEQ multiplex PCR, and TCRdb's table has in-frame clones only and misses some. The profile shows some 110,000 clones, about four fifths of them singletons. Sequences were obtained from PBMCs. All receptors come from a man aged 30-40 years in good health and CMV-seropositive. Each CDR3 is given with its conserved first and last residue. The D gene is left open where the match is weak. Expanded clones are given a class, and other clones once, few, many or no size at all.

d_call	clone_size	v_call	j_call	cdr3_aa	cdr3_nt
TRBD2	many	TRBV11-3	TRBJ2-3	CASSRLAGGTDTQYF	TGTGCCAGCAGCCGACTAGCGGGGGGGACAGATACGCAGTATTTT
TRBD1	NA	TRBV4-1	TRBJ1-1	CASSPLDRGFSEAFF	TGCGCCAGCAGCCCGCTCGACAGGGGGTTTTCTGAAGCTTTCTTT
NA	NA	TRBV29-1	TRBJ1-4	CSVEEVGEATNEKLFF	TGCAGCGTTGAAGAAGTGGGAGAGGCAACTAATGAAAAACTGTTTTTT
NA	NA	TRBV19	TRBJ2-3	CASSSWRAFTDTQYF	TGTGCCAGTAGTTCGTGGCGGGCATTCACAGATACGCAGTATTTT
TRBD1	NA	TRBV6-1	TRBJ1-1	CASSGTGDEAFF	TGTGCCAGCAGCGGGACAGGGGATGAAGCTTTCTTT
TRBD2	NA	TRBV5-4	TRBJ2-5	CASSLAGGAETQYF	TGTGCCAGCAGCTTGGCGGGAGGGGCAGAGACCCAGTACTTC
TRBD1	NA	TRBV6-6	TRBJ1-1	CASRQGQGTRWAFF	TGTGCCAGCAGGCAGGGACAGGGTACGAGGTGGGCTTTCTTT
NA	once	TRBV4-1	TRBJ2-1	CASSQRQTGSYNEQFF	TGCGCCAGCAGCCAGAGACAGACAGGCTCCTACAATGAGCAGTTCTTC
NA	NA	TRBV6-6	TRBJ1-1	CASSYQNTEAFF	TGTGCCAGCAGTTACCAGAACACTGAAGCTTTCTTT
TRBD1	NA	TRBV27	TRBJ2-1	CASSLLQGTKKGNEQFF	TGTGCCAGCAGCCTCTTACAGGGGACGAAAAAGGGCAATGAGCAGTTCTTC
NA	NA	TRBV15	TRBJ2-2	CATSSLRAAGELFF	TGTGCCACCAGCAGTCTGAGGGCGGCCGGGGAGCTGTTTTTT